This T cell receptor beta chain was identified during a study of blood T cell repertoires in COVID-19. Here immunoSEQ multiplex PCR was the method, and the copy in TCRdb shows in-frame clones only, minus some. Of 95,000 to 100,000 clones listed, approximately 81% are singletons. Trimming cost V 1 base and J 10 bases, with 14 bases left between them. This CDR3 contains 15 residues. CDR1 and CDR2 (germline): SNHLY, FYNNEI. V usage is TRBV2 and J usage is TRBJ1-6, with D perhaps matching TRBD1 (5 bases). The sample comprised peripheral blood. The clonotype was recovered from a woman aged 70-85 years with active or convalescent COVID-19. The CDR3 nucleotides are TGTGCCAGCAGTGAAGAATGGGGGGTCGACTCACCCCTCCACTTT. This codes for CASSEEWGVDSPLHF.